These 25 T cell receptor beta chains originate from one sample sequenced in a study of regulatory T cells in long-lasting Graves disease. CDR3 regions were amplified by Arm-PCR using iRepertoire HTBI primers to build TCR beta libraries. TCRdb used MiXCR to reprocess the multiplex PCR reads, holding one entry per CDR3 protein. Of roughly 500,000 distinct CDR3 sequences listed, less than 15% are singletons. Stated time point: newly diagnosed GD, antithyroid drugs for less than 3 months. PBMC RNA was the source of the TCR library. This sample also appeared in a second study, on T cells in Graves' hyperthyroidism and ophthalmopathy.

The source material was peripheral blood mononuclear cells (PBMCs), sampled at new diagnosis, from a patient treated with antithyroid drugs. The receptors come from a man aged 25 to 45 with Graves disease.

This clonotype was observed at least ten times. This chain joins TRBV7-9 and TRBJ2-3; no firm D call. The CDR3 is 17 amino acids. V gave up 5 bases and J gave up 3 bases, with 21 bases separating them. CDR1 and CDR2 (germline): SEHNR, FQNEAQ (reference sequence). The DNA of the CDR3 is TGTGCCAGCAGCCCGACTTGGGGTATAGGGTTTACAGATACGCAGTATTTT. Translation: CASSPTWGIGFTDTQYF.

The chain employs TRBV12-3 or TRBV12-4 and TRBJ2-1; tentative D call: TRBD2 (6 bases). This CDR3 is 16 amino acids long. Trimming cost V 7 bases and J 1 base, with 17 bases left between them. The CDR3 DNA is TGTGCCAGCACCCGCGCGATGGGACTTTCCTACAATGAGCAGTTCTTC. The encoded protein is CASTRAMGLSYNEQFF.

This chain links TRBV3-1 with TRBJ2-1, with D hard to call. In germline, CDR1 is LGHDT, CDR2 YNNKEL (reference sequence). Trimming removed 4 bases from V and 2 bases from J, with 9 bases in between. This CDR3 has 14 residues. CDR3 protein: CASSRLETYNEQFF. The CDR3 DNA follows: TGTGCCAGCAGCCGCCTAGAAACCTACAATGAGCAGTTCTTC.

The sample holds many counts of this clonotype. V usage is TRBV24-1 and J usage is TRBJ2-2; 10 bases are shared with TRBD2. The CDR3 runs 17 residues. Germline V gene lookup returns CDR1 KGHDR and CDR2 SFDVKD. V shed 0 bases, J shed 4 bases, and the junction held 4 bases outside the gene matches. CDR3 in DNA: TGTGCCACCAGTGATTTGATAGCGGGAGGCGGCACCGGGGAGCTGTTTTTT. Its protein is CATSDLIAGGGTGELFF.

This clonotype was seen ten or more times. This chain joins TRBV12-3 or TRBV12-4 and TRBJ1-2, with D unresolved. The CDR3 length is 14 residues. The germline V and J ends were trimmed by 3 bases and 6 bases, with 14 bases remaining between them. The CDR3 loop reads CASSFQQSLDGYTF. CDR3 DNA: TGTGCCAGCAGTTTTCAACAGTCCCTTGATGGCTACACCTTC.

Ten or more counts support this clonotype. This CDR3 is CASSSGVHNEQFF. The CDR3 DNA is TGTGCCAGCAGTTCGGGAGTCCACAATGAGCAGTTCTTC. The V call is TRBV12-3 or TRBV12-4, the J call TRBJ2-1; TRBD2 might be the D (6 bases). Trimming shortened V by 4 bases and J by 5 bases, and 9 bases separated the two germline ends. This CDR3 has 13 amino acids.

CDR3 region: CASSLGSWRETQYF. CDR3 in DNA: TGCGCCAGCAGCTTGGGCTCCTGGCGAGAGACCCAGTACTTC. This chain joins TRBV5-1 and TRBJ2-5; unclear D gene. The CDR3 runs to 14 residues. The ends were cut back, 0 bases at V and 4 bases at J, with 10 bases in the middle. The germline V gene encodes CDR1 SGHRS and CDR2 YFSETQ.

The table lists this clonotype with a few counts. The gene calls are TRBV29-1 and TRBJ2-3; possible D gene TRBD2, 6 bases. The V gene's germline CDR1 is SQVTM and CDR2 ANQGSEA. CDR3 length equals 14 residues. Trimming took 3 bases from V and 6 from J, leaving 16 bases between them. The CDR3 nucleotides are TGCAGCGTTGAGTACGGGAGATTGGGGGATACGCAGTATTTT. Amino acid sequence: CSVEYGRLGDTQYF.

The table lists this clonotype with a few counts. The chain employs TRBV29-1 and TRBJ1-3, with D uncertain. The germline gives CDR1 SQVTM, CDR2 ANQGSEA. The V end lost 7 bases, the J end lost 4 bases, and 14 bases lay between the germline ends. The CDR3 covers 13 residues. The CDR3 nucleotides read TGCAGCGCTGACCCAGTAGCGGGAAACACCATATATTTT. The encoded protein is CSADPVAGNTIYF.

This clonotype was counted many times. V is TRBV6-1 and J is TRBJ1-6; maybe TRBD1 (5 bases). V gave up 7 bases and J gave up 6 bases, with 7 bases separating them. The CDR3 has 12 residues. Germline-derived CDR1 and CDR2 are MNHNS and SASEGT. The CDR3 DNA is TGTGCCAGCACGACAGCTAATTCACCCCTCCACTTT. Its protein product is CASTTANSPLHF.

To note about this clonotype: It may be a read error: a sequence one base away is much more abundant. The chain joins TRBV2 to TRBJ2-1; D gene unclear. Trimming removed 8 bases from V and 10 bases from J, with 15 bases in between. This CDR3 region has 12 residues. The V gene's germline CDR1 is SNHLY and CDR2 FYNNEI. The DNA of the CDR3 is TGTGCCAGCCTTTTGGTATCCTACGAGCAGTTCTTC. Protein sequence: CASLLVSYEQFF.

In the case of this clonotype: This may come from a read error, since a much larger clone is one base off. The genes are TRBV9 and TRBJ2-7; tentative D call: TRBD2 (6 bases). Trimming removed 5 bases from V and 3 bases from J, with 27 bases in between. Looked up from germline, CDR1 is SGDLS and CDR2 is YYNGEE. The CDR3 is 18 amino acids. CDR3 in amino acids: CASSVNRWDLGGNYEQYF. The CDR3 region has the DNA TGTGCCAGCAGTGTTAACCGCTGGGACCTCGGGGGAAACTACGAGCAGTACTTC.

Points on this clonotype: The junction and the germline gene differ at one end; a read error may be behind it. The CDR3 DNA reads TGTGCCGGCAGTCCGGGACAGGGAACCACCGGGGAGCTGTTTTTT. Translating gives CAGSPGQGTTGELFF. The rearrangement links TRBV3-1 to TRBJ2-2, with 9 bases that match TRBD1. The CDR3 extends over 15 amino acids. CDR1 and CDR2 from the germline V gene are LGHDT and YNNKEL (reference sequence).

This clonotype was found many times. The chain combines TRBV5-6 with TRBJ2-2; a weak D match, TRBD2 (5 bases). CDR1 and CDR2 (germline): SGHDT, YYEEEE. This CDR3 is built from 12 residues. V was clipped by 5 bases and J by 7 bases, with 9 bases between them. The DNA of the CDR3 is TGTGCCAGCAGACTAGACTACGGGGAGCTGTTTTTT. The encoded protein is CASRLDYGELFF.

In this sample, this clonotype turned up many times. The genes are TRBV2 and TRBJ1-4; TRBD1 aligns across 9 bases. Germline values: CDR1 SNHLY, CDR2 FYNNEI. The CDR3 sequence is 12 residues long. V dropped 2 bases and J dropped 15; count of bases not matched to a gene: 4. The CDR3 reads CASSETRDRVFF. The CDR3 DNA follows: TGTGCCAGCAGTGAAACCCGGGACAGGGTGTTTTTT.

This clonotype was seen repeatedly, ten times or more. The V and J genes are TRBV20-1 and TRBJ2-7, with TRBD2 identical over 9 bases. Per germline, CDR1 DFQATT and CDR2 SNEGSKA (reference sequence). CDR3 size: 13 residues. The V and J ends lost 6 bases and 4 bases, in that order; junction bases with no gene match: 7. DNA for the CDR3: TGCAGTGCGGCCGGGACTAGCCGGTACGAGCAGTACTTC. Translating it yields CSAAGTSRYEQYF.

The sample holds many counts of this clonotype. V gene TRBV7-2 combines with J gene TRBJ2-5; 10 bases map to TRBD1. Germline V gene lookup returns CDR1 SGHTA and CDR2 FQGNSA. The length of the CDR3 is 15 residues. The V gene end was trimmed by 5 bases and the J gene end by 4 bases; junction bases not matched to a gene: 7. The CDR3 sequence is CASSPGQGGGETQYF. The CDR3 DNA sequence: TGTGCCAGCAGCCCCGGACAGGGGGGGGGAGAGACCCAGTACTTC. Full variable domain (rest looked up from reference TRBV7-2 and TRBJ2-5): GAGVSQSPSNKVTEKGKDVELRCDPISGHTALYWYRQSLGQGLEFLIYFQGNSAPDKSGLPSDRFSAERTGGSVSTLTIQRTQQEDSAVYLCASSPGQGGGETQYFGPGTRLLVL.

This clonotype was found many times. This chain connects TRBV10-3 to TRBJ2-1; 11 bases map to TRBD2. Trimming removed 10 bases from V and 5 bases from J; junction bases left unmatched: 10. The germline gives CDR1 ENHRY, CDR2 SYGVKD. The CDR3 spans 15 residues. This CDR3 is CATLFSSGRDNEQFF. In DNA form, the CDR3 reads TGTGCCACCTTATTTAGTAGCGGGAGGGACAATGAGCAGTTCTTC.

Turning to this clonotype: The conserved closing phenylalanine or tryptophan is absent in this CDR3, likely reflecting a read error. The DNA is omitted, as the CDR3 cannot be located on it reliably, and the CDR3 follows TCRdb's listing. The genes are TRBV27 and TRBJ2-3; the table's D gene call, TRBD2, was not cross checked with the DNA. From germline, CDR1 is MNHEY and CDR2 SMNVEV (reference sequence). The CDR3 is 15 amino acids in total, end residues counted. The CDR3 protein is CASSLGPASTDTKYL.

On this clonotype: A read error is possible here, since a much larger clone lies one base away. Without the conserved terminal phenylalanine or tryptophan, this CDR3 likely stems from a read error. V and J are TRBV13 and TRBJ2-7, with TRBD1 identical over 7 bases. J lost 4 bases, V lost 5 bases, and 8 bases had no gene match. Germline V gives CDR1 PRHDT, CDR2 FYEKMQ (reference sequence). This CDR3 is built from 14 residues. The CDR3 DNA reads as TGTGCCAGCAGCCACACAGGGGTGGTGTACGAGCAGTACCTC. Protein sequence: CASSHTGVVYEQYL.

In this sample, this clonotype turned up many times. The V gene is TRBV10-3, the J gene TRBJ2-7, with 7 bases that match TRBD2. The germline CDR1 and CDR2 sequences are ENHRY and SYGVKD. V trimming: 3 bases; J trimming: 3 bases; junction bases outside the gene matches: 2. The CDR3 consists of 13 residues. CDR3 sequence (DNA): TGTGCCATCAGTGATGGCGGGAGCTACGAGCAGTACTTC. It yields the protein CAISDGGSYEQYF.

This clonotype occurred a few times. A much larger clonotype is one base distant, so this may be a read error. The rearrangement joins TRBV12-3 or TRBV12-4 to TRBJ2-7, with unresolved D. The CDR3 contains 12 residues. V gave up 7 bases and J gave up 2 bases, with 9 bases separating them. The CDR3 nucleotides are TGTGCCAGCAACGGAAAAACCTACGAGCAGTACTTC. Translation: CASNGKTYEQYF.

The chain joins TRBV6-5 to TRBJ1-3; D gene uncertain. The CDR3 totals 16 residues. Per the germline V gene, CDR1 is MNHEY and CDR2 is SVGAGI. The V gene lost 2 bases and the J gene lost 0 bases, with 11 bases spanning the gap. This CDR3 is CASSYLPIFSGNTIYF. CDR3 in DNA: TGTGCCAGCAGTTACCTACCTATCTTCTCTGGAAACACCATATATTTT.

This clonotype was recorded many times. The chain is built from TRBV7-9 and TRBJ2-7; the D is unclear. The ends were cut back, 6 bases at V and 1 base at J, with 19 bases in the middle. The CDR3 sequence is 16 residues long. Germline loops: CDR1 SEHNR, CDR2 FQNEAQ (reference sequence). The CDR3 reads CASSFGSATNSYEQYF. The CDR3 coding sequence is TGTGCCAGCAGTTTTGGCTCGGCGACCAATTCCTACGAGCAGTACTTC.

The table lists this clonotype with many counts. The J gene is TRBJ2-1, the V gene TRBV12-5; 7 bases align to TRBD2. With V trimmed by 6 bases and J by 8 bases, 13 bases remained unmatched. In germline, CDR1 is LGHNT, CDR2 FRNRAP. The CDR3 is made up of 15 amino acids. The CDR3 DNA reads as TGTGCTAGTGGCCGAGAGTGGCACCGGGAGGATGAGCAGTTCTTC. It is translated as CASGREWHREDEQFF. The entire variable domain, with the rest obtained from reference TRBV12-5 and TRBJ2-1, is as follows: DARVTQTPRHKVTEMGQEVTMRCQPILGHNTVFWYRQTMMQGLELLAYFRNRAPLDDSGMPKDRFSAEMPDATLATLKIQPSEPRDSAVYFCASGREWHREDEQFFGPGTRLTVL.